This record concerns one T cell receptor (beta chain) sequence. The target antigen is unknown. The sample contains more than one DNA sequence encoding this CDR3. The length of the CDR3 is 11 residues. The V gene's germline CDR1 is DFQATT and CDR2 SNEGSKA (reference sequence). Assay: immunoSEQ multiplex PCR; the TCRdb copy retains only in-frame clones and omits some. The sample lists 2 million to 3 million clones; 93% were seen once. These data are taken from a study of shared clonotypes between healthy human individuals. Study-level points and caveats: Shared clonotypes: roughly 4.7% naive CD4, 3% to 3.5% naive CD8, about 2.5% memory CD4, approximately 0.37% memory CD8.

The sequence was obtained from a man aged 18 to 35 in good health. Some clones in this sample may be carry-over from other donors' samples. The chain recombines TRBV20-1 with TRBJ2-5; TRBD1 matches 7 bases. The material sequenced was naive CD4+ T cells from PBMCs. Subset noted: CD45RA+ positively selected. CDR3 nucleotide sequence: TGCAGCGCAGGGGGCCAAGAGACCCAGTACTTC. Its protein is CSAGGQETQYF.